One sample yielded the 7 T cell receptor beta chains listed below, sequenced in a study of PD-L1 blockade in urothelial cancer. Time point denoted: peripheral blood 6 weeks after treatment start. The data were produced by immunoSEQ multiplex PCR, yet TCRdb's version contains in-frame clones alone and is incomplete. The data contain roughly 100,000 clones, approximately 82% of them singletons. Sample: PBMCs, taken around atezolizumab (anti-PD-L1) treatment. The receptors were gathered from a man aged 70-80 years with urothelial cancer.

J is TRBJ1-3 and V is TRBV7-8, with 11 nucleotides matching TRBD1. This CDR3 contains 17 residues. CDR1 and CDR2 from the germline V gene are SGHVS and FQNEAQ. With 5 bases clipped from V and 0 bases from J, the junction kept 6 bases outside the gene matches. The CDR3 here is CASSHGQGASSGNTIYF. The CDR3 region has the DNA TGTGCCAGCAGCCATGGACAGGGGGCTAGCTCTGGAAACACCATATATTTT.

This sequence joins TRBV9 and TRBJ2-5; 11 bases agree with TRBD2. Trimming removed 4 bases from V and 1 base from J; junction bases left unmatched: 6. The CDR3 contains 16 residues. Germline CDR1 SGDLS, CDR2 YYNGEE. DNA of the CDR3: TGTGCCAGCAGCAAGTCTAGCGGGGGGTCCCAAGAGACCCAGTACTTC. Protein sequence: CASSKSSGGSQETQYF.

The V call is TRBV19, the J call TRBJ2-7; 14 bases map to TRBD2. Germline lookup yields CDR1 LNHDA and CDR2 SQIVND (reference sequence). V lost 6 bases, J lost 3 bases, and 13 bases stayed unmatched. The CDR3 has 18 residues. CDR3 residues: CASSPAGGTSGRVYEQYF. In nucleotides, the CDR3 is TGTGCCAGTAGCCCAGCGGGGGGGACTAGCGGGAGAGTCTACGAGCAGTACTTC.

This chain joins TRBV7-2 and TRBJ2-6; 8 bases align to TRBD1. The germline gives CDR1 SGHTA, CDR2 FQGNSA. The CDR3 extends over 18 amino acids. V lost 5 bases to trimming and J lost 0 bases; unmatched junction nucleotides: 9. The CDR3 DNA follows: TGTGCCAGCAGCCCCCGGACAGGGCCGACCTCTGGGGCCAACGTCCTGACTTTC. This sequence encodes CASSPRTGPTSGANVLTF. The full variable domain, completed using reference TRBV7-2 and TRBJ2-6, is GAGVSQSPSNKVTEKGKDVELRCDPISGHTALYWYRQSLGQGLEFLIYFQGNSAPDKSGLPSDRFSAERTGGSVSTLTIQRTQQEDSAVYLCASSPRTGPTSGANVLTFGAGSRLTVL.

The J gene is TRBJ2-7, the V gene TRBV5-1; 9 bases are a match to TRBD1. V lost 4 bases, J lost 7 bases, and 9 bases stayed unmatched. Germline values: CDR1 SGHRS, CDR2 YFSETQ. The CDR3 consists of 14 residues. The CDR3 sequence: CASSLGQGVGEQYF. CDR3 sequence (DNA): TGCGCCAGCAGCCTGGGACAGGGAGTTGGGGAGCAGTACTTC.

V usage is TRBV18 and J usage is TRBJ1-2; no firm D call. The germline CDR1 and CDR2 sequences are KGHSH and LQKENI. The CDR3 length is 14 residues. V was trimmed by 3 bases and J by 6 bases, leaving 14 bases between them. The CDR3 nucleotides are TGTGCCAGCTCACCCGAGTCAGCGGCACATGGCTACACCTTC. This encodes CASSPESAAHGYTF.

The chain links TRBV2 to TRBJ2-3; tentative D call: TRBD2 (5 bases). Germline V gene sequence: CDR1 SNHLY, CDR2 FYNNEI. There are 12 residues in the CDR3. The germline V and J ends were trimmed by 8 bases and 5 bases, with 11 bases remaining between them. This chain's CDR3 is CASSPSGDTQYF. The CDR3 nucleotides read TGTGCCAGCTCCCCAAGCGGAGATACGCAGTATTTT.